This T cell receptor beta chain was obtained from a study of cytomegalovirus exposure and HLA in healthy donors. Primers: 60 Vbeta forward and 13 Jbeta reverse. Only in-frame clones appear in the TCRdb table, and some are missing; sequencing was by immunoSEQ multiplex PCR. The repertoire holds approximately 67,000 clones, with over 75% as singletons. Concerning this clone: Its antigen is undetermined.

Findings and limits, study-wide: The HLA-A and HLA-B alleles of most subjects were reportedly predicted accurately from TCR beta sequences.

CDR3 length: 12 residues. Trimming removed 8 bases from V and 1 base from J, with 8 bases in between. CDR1 is GTSNPN, CDR2 SVGIG, per germline (reference sequence). Sequenced input: PBMCs. The receptor's source is a woman younger than 45 in good health and CMV-seropositive. The chain couples TRBV30 to TRBJ2-2; D is undetermined. CDR3 nucleotide sequence: TGTGCCGGTATAGAGAACACCGGGGAGCTGTTTTTT. Translated: CAGIENTGELFF.